This TCR beta chain was obtained from a study of blood T cell repertoires in COVID-19. Overall study: Acute-phase and convalescent COVID-19 samples originated in the United States, Italy and Spain. Sources were T cells, B-cell-depleted T cells, or PBMCs; the material itself was cDNA or gDNA.

Under the authors' procedure: Nucleated cell counts were estimated from reference gene primer amplification. This table comes from immunoSEQ multiplex PCR, and its TCRdb copy is limited to in-frame clones, with some not included. D and trimming come from the DNA, and the V and J calls and clone size come from that table. The sample includes fewer than 120,000 clones, around 89% of them seen just once. V gave up 5 bases and J gave up 5 bases; unmatched junction bases: 6. The CDR3 spans 14 residues. Germline V gene data show CDR1 as MNHEY and CDR2 as SMNVEV (reference sequence). Sequencing was done on a sample of peripheral blood. The receptor was isolated from a woman aged 45 to 65 with acute or convalescent COVID-19. This chain joins TRBV27 and TRBJ2-7, with 10 bases that match TRBD2. For the CDR3, the DNA is TGTGCCAGCAGTCCCAGCGGGAGGGGTAACGAGCAGTACTTC. This sequence encodes CASSPSGRGNEQYF.